This entry concerns a single T cell receptor (beta chain). Antigen unknown. Primers: 60 Vbeta forward and 13 Jbeta reverse. Assay used: immunoSEQ multiplex PCR; TCRdb lists only in-frame clones, some missing. The repertoire has over 85,000 clones, 67% of them found once; the top ten carry approximately 2.1%. Unrecorded immune exposure was likely among donors, who were nominally healthy when sampled. V lost 6 bases, J lost 2 bases, and 19 bases lay in between. Per germline, CDR1 KGHSH and CDR2 LQKENI. This CDR3 is built from 16 residues. These data are taken from a study of cytomegalovirus exposure and HLA in healthy donors. Study-wide results and limits: Analyzed later, most CMV-associated TCR beta chains appeared HLA-restricted. Donors belonging to an Asian-associated ancestry cluster reportedly showed fewer N-insertions in productive TCRs than the roughly 700-donor mean, according to what a later analysis found. When analyzed later, a missense DCLRE1C variant was found to be linked to TCR beta V- and J-gene trimming.

Sequencing used PBMCs. V gene TRBV18 combines with J gene TRBJ1-1; possibly TRBD1 for D (6 bases). The clonotype originates from a man aged 25-45 years in good health and CMV-seronegative. The DNA of the CDR3 is TGTGCCAGCTCTCTATCTACGGGGGGGGCCAACACTGAAGCTTTCTTT. Its translation: CASSLSTGGANTEAFF.